The 19 T cell receptor beta chains presented below share a single source sample, sequenced in a study of radiotherapy plus CTLA-4 blockade in lung cancer. Data came from immunoSEQ multiplex PCR; TCRdb stores just in-frame clones and leaves some out. The sample records around 85,000 clones, approximately 86% being singletons. Source: peripheral blood, taken from a patient treated with radiotherapy plus ipilimumab. All receptors derive from a human donor with non-small cell lung cancer who had a partial response to radiotherapy plus ipilimumab.

The chain links TRBV4-1 to TRBJ1-4; D is unclear. The CDR3 is 14 residues long. Trimming pared 6 bases from V and 4 bases from J, leaving 12 bases between. Germline values: CDR1 MGHRA, CDR2 YSYEKL. CDR3 protein: CASRPNLVNEKLFF. The CDR3 DNA reads as TGCGCCAGCAGGCCTAACCTCGTTAATGAAAAACTGTTTTTT.

The rearrangement links TRBV7-2 to TRBJ2-2, with 8 bases that match TRBD1. The V and J ends lost 5 bases and 6 bases, in that order; junction bases with no gene match: 8. CDR1 is SGHTA and CDR2 is FQGNSA in the germline V gene. The CDR3 is 15 amino acids. The CDR3 loop is CASSPDRVGAGELFF. The CDR3, as DNA: TGTGCCAGCAGCCCGGACAGGGTTGGGGCCGGGGAGCTGTTTTTT.

This chain uses TRBV27 with TRBJ2-7; 7 bases fit TRBD2. This CDR3 has 15 residues. V shed 0 bases, J shed 3 bases, and the junction held 5 bases outside the gene matches. The germline gives CDR1 MNHEY, CDR2 SMNVEV (reference sequence). CDR3 DNA sequence: TGTGCCAGCAGTTTATCAGGCGGGAGAGGCTACGAGCAGTACGTC. Amino acids: CASSLSGGRGYEQYV.

The chain recombines TRBV5-1 with TRBJ1-5; perhaps TRBD1 as D (5 bases). CDR3 length equals 14 residues. Germline loops: CDR1 SGHRS, CDR2 YFSETQ. Deletions cut 3 bases from V and 6 bases from J, with 13 bases between. The CDR3: CASSSVQATQPQHF. The CDR3 coding sequence is TGCGCCAGCAGCTCAGTACAGGCGACTCAGCCCCAGCATTTT.

The rearrangement links TRBV6-5 to TRBJ2-1; TRBD2 matches at 7 bases. V trimming: 6 bases; J trimming: 7 bases; junction bases outside the gene matches: 3. This CDR3 has 12 residues. CDR1 is MNHEY, CDR2 SVGAGI, per germline. CDR3 DNA: TGTGCCAGCAGAGAGGGACTAAATGAGCAGTTCTTC. The encoded protein is CASREGLNEQFF.

V and J are TRBV28 and TRBJ1-5; D is undetermined. Per germline, CDR1 MDHEN and CDR2 SYDVKM. The CDR3 spans 14 residues. V was pared by 1 base and J by 5 bases, with 9 bases between. CDR3 residues: CASSLSGLHQPQHF. DNA for the CDR3: TGTGCCAGCAGTTTATCAGGTCTCCATCAGCCCCAGCATTTT. The full variable domain, completed using reference TRBV28 and TRBJ1-5, is DVKVTQSSRYLVKRTGEKVFLECVQDMDHENMFWYRQDPGLGLRLIYFSYDVKMKEKGDIPEGYSVSREKKERFSLILESASTNQTSMYLCASSLSGLHQPQHFGDGTRLSIL.

This chain uses TRBV11-3 with TRBJ2-5, with 8 bases matching TRBD2. V was clipped by 3 bases and J by 2 bases; unmatched bases: 2. The germline V gene encodes CDR1 SGHNT and CDR2 YENEEA. This CDR3 is built from 14 residues. As DNA, the CDR3 is TGTGCCAGCAGCTTGACTAGCGTACAAGAGACCCAGTACTTC. It specifies CASSLTSVQETQYF.

V gene TRBV15 combines with J gene TRBJ1-2, with D unclear. This CDR3 is built from 15 residues. Germline CDR1 LNHNV, CDR2 YYDKDF (reference sequence). V lost 0 bases, J lost 0 bases, and 8 bases lay in between. In DNA, the CDR3 is TGTGCCACCAGCAGAGAGATCGGTCCTAACTATGGCTACACCTTC. It is translated as CATSREIGPNYGYTF.

V and J are TRBV7-8 and TRBJ2-1; D is possibly TRBD2 (5 bases). Trimming took 1 base from V and 7 from J, leaving 11 bases between them. The CDR3 runs to 14 residues. Germline V gene lookup returns CDR1 SGHVS and CDR2 FQNEAQ. The CDR3: CASSLVGSGNEQFF. In DNA form, the CDR3 reads TGTGCCAGCAGCTTAGTTGGGTCGGGGAATGAGCAGTTCTTC.

This chain uses TRBV19 with TRBJ2-3; 7 positions match TRBD2. Unmatched junction bases numbered 6, after V lost 4 bases and J lost 5 bases. The CDR3 is 14 amino acids. In germline, CDR1 is LNHDA, CDR2 SQIVND (reference sequence). The CDR3 nucleotides read TGTGCCAGTAGTAGGGCGGGAGCTGTAGATACGCAGTATTTT. Amino acids: CASSRAGAVDTQYF.

This clone appeared once. The chain is built from TRBV7-9 and TRBJ2-1; D not resolved. CDR3 size: 16 residues. Germline V gene data show CDR1 as SEHNR and CDR2 as FQNEAQ (reference sequence). V lost 0 bases, J lost 0 bases, and 9 bases lay in between. The CDR3 DNA sequence: TGTGCCAGCAGCTTAGCCTGGTCGAGCTCCTACAATGAGCAGTTCTTC. As protein: CASSLAWSSSYNEQFF.

This CDR3 reads CASSPASGSIHEQFF. Here the CDR3 DNA reads TGTGCCAGCAGCCCCGCTAGCGGGAGTATCCATGAGCAGTTCTTC. The chain has TRBV5-4 and TRBJ2-1, with 10 bases fitting TRBD2. The CDR3 extends over 15 amino acids. Germline assignment: CDR1 SGHNT and CDR2 YYREEE (reference sequence). The V gene end was trimmed by 4 bases and the J gene end by 8 bases; junction bases not matched to a gene: 9. Supplemented by reference TRBV5-4 and TRBJ2-1, the full variable domain reads ETGVTQSPTHLIKTRGQQVTLRCSSQSGHNTVSWYQQALGQGPQFIFQYYREEENGRGNFPPRFSGLQFPNYSSELNVNALELDDSALYLCASSPASGSIHEQFFGPGTRLTVL.

This chain joins TRBV10-3 and TRBJ1-1; the match to TRBD1 covers 11 bases. The CDR3 extends over 17 amino acids. The germline V gene has CDR1 ENHRY and CDR2 SYGVKD. With V trimmed by 4 bases and J by 0 bases, 7 bases remained unmatched. CDR3 amino acids: CAISGTGGLGMNTEAFF. Here the CDR3 DNA reads TGTGCCATCAGTGGGACAGGGGGCCTAGGTATGAACACTGAAGCTTTCTTT.

This sequence joins TRBV6-1 and TRBJ2-3; possibly TRBD2 for D (6 bases). V lost 7 bases and J lost 5, with 13 bases in between. Germline V CDR1 and CDR2: MNHNS, SASEGT. The CDR3 extends over 13 amino acids. The DNA for the CDR3 is TGTGCCAGCACTGGGCTAGCGAGAGATACGCAGTATTTT. Encoded protein: CASTGLARDTQYF.

CDR3 in amino acids: CASSDATSGRISYNEQFF. The CDR3 coding sequence is TGTGCCAGCAGTGATGCCACTAGCGGGCGGATCTCCTACAATGAGCAGTTCTTC. V and J are TRBV6-1 and TRBJ2-1; 9 bases agree with TRBD2. The CDR3 extends over 18 amino acids. V shed 3 bases and J 0 bases; nucleotides not matched to a gene: 9. The germline V gene encodes CDR1 MNHNS and CDR2 SASEGT.

This clone was found a few times. The chain links TRBV28 to TRBJ1-1, with a tentative D call TRBD1 (5 bases). Germline loops: CDR1 MDHEN, CDR2 SYDVKM. The V gene lost 8 bases and the J gene lost 11 bases, with 18 bases spanning the gap. The CDR3 extends over 12 amino acids. CDR3 region: CASSRFGGEAFF. The CDR3 coding sequence is TGTGCCAGCTCCCGGTTCGGGGGGGAGGCTTTCTTT.

V and J are TRBV7-2 and TRBJ1-1; TRBD1 is a possible D gene (6 bases). This CDR3 spans 14 amino acids. Germline V gene lookup returns CDR1 SGHTA and CDR2 FQGNSA. Deletions cut 3 bases from V and 1 base from J, with 9 bases between. The CDR3 sequence: CASSFPGANTEAFF. DNA for the CDR3: TGTGCCAGCAGCTTCCCAGGGGCGAACACTGAAGCTTTCTTT.

The rearrangement uses TRBV7-9 and TRBJ2-1, with a weak D call TRBD2 (6 bases). Germline V gene data show CDR1 as SEHNR and CDR2 as FQNEAQ (reference sequence). The CDR3 is 19 amino acids. The V end lost 7 bases, the J end lost 0 bases, and 25 bases lay between the germline ends. Here the CDR3 DNA reads TGTGCCAGCACCTCCGGTCGGGGGAGGCCCCAGAGCTCCTACAATGAGCAGTTCTTC. Encoded protein: CASTSGRGRPQSSYNEQFF.

This clone appeared once. The chain is built from TRBV7-8 and TRBJ2-2; 11 bases map to TRBD2. The germline gives CDR1 SGHVS, CDR2 FQNEAQ. This CDR3 contains 14 residues. Trimming took 9 bases from V and 5 from J; bases not matched to a gene: 5. DNA of the CDR3: TGTGCCAGTATTAGCGGGAGGGCAACCGGGGAGCTGTTTTTT. Amino acid sequence: CASISGRATGELFF.